The text below deals with one T cell receptor beta chain. This clonotype was detected only a few times. Its antigen is unknown. No base quality values were provided; no much bigger clone lies one nucleotide off. The CDR3 runs 13 residues from the cysteine to the phenylalanine. Just the 39-base CDR3 DNA is kept, in frame starting at base 1. The junction shows trimming of 0 bases on V and 7 bases on J, plus 7 bases between the germline ends. CDR1 and CDR2 are read off the germline V gene as ENHRY and SYGVKD. The approximately 40 donors, aged about 6 to 95 years, were systemically healthy Caucasian individuals from Russia. Each donor gave 8 to 10 milliliters of peripheral blood, collected into EDTA-treated Vacutainer tubes. Ficoll-Paque density-gradient centrifugation was used to isolate PBMCs, with at least 7 million per sample. Total RNA, at least 6 micrograms per sample, was extracted from PBMCs with Trizol reagent. For every donor, an aliquot of PBMCs went through flow cytometry to measure the percentages of naive CD45RAhigh/CD27high T cells.

This record belongs to a study of blood T cells in healthy people across ages (dated by TCRdb to between 2015 and 2016). With respect to the entire study: In model experiments, template switching captured roughly one uniquely barcoded TCR beta cDNA molecule for every two T cells. Four age groups were formed from the donors: young (average approximately 16 years), middle-aged (around 40), aged (roughly 56) and long-lived (more than 75). Using the same blood draw, the study looked at two additional independent replicas of 1 million unique cDNA reads for two donors, one aged 18 to 30 and the other aged 80 or older. Using deep sequencing normalized with unique cDNA molecular identifiers, the study measured how TCR beta repertoire diversity changes with age.

Receptors were amplified or captured by 5' RACE. Instrument used: Illumina HiSeq 2500. A second PCR of roughly 7 to 12 cycles was run with a J-beta primer mix and a sample-barcoded 5' primer. A template-switch 5' adaptor carrying 12 random nucleotides introduced a unique molecular identifier onto each TCR beta cDNA molecule. Each sample yielded at least 2.5 million CDR3-containing paired-end reads. The Mint cDNA synthesis kit, primed by a TRBC-specific oligonucleotide, was used to synthesize first-strand cDNA from all RNA. After uracil-DNA glycosylase treatment, a first 18-cycle PCR used universal primers M1SS and BC2_uni_R on all cDNA. The study's processing was this. Normalization of each sample was performed by random selection of 1 million high-quality reads, each carrying a distinct molecular identifier. Instead of being binned into consensus sequences, reads that shared molecular identifiers were thrown out. MiTCR, run with a Q25 quality threshold and the strictest error-elimination algorithm, handled CDR3 identification, clonotype clustering and error correction. Lower-bound total TCR beta diversity was estimated with a nonparametric unseen species model using Euler transformation. Through fastp at Q25 and MiXCR, TCRdb rebuilt clones from the public reads, retaining in-frame beta chains. All rows with the same CDR3 protein become a single entry with the most common DNA and genes. What appears here as the V and J calls and clone size reflects TCRdb's work, not the paper's. For this sample the table gives over 450,000 distinct CDR3 sequences, of which 24% were detected only once. Around 10% of the sample is taken by the ten largest.

Findings and caveats that apply to the study as a whole: Compared with the aged group, more naive CD4+ T cells, fewer expanded clones and increased TCR diversity were shown by the long-lived group, suggesting age selection. The CMV infection status of donors was not known, potentially confounding age-related changes in expanded clonotypes. The percentage of naive T cells measured by flow cytometry correlated strongly with observed TCR beta diversity. Estimates of total diversity from one million sequenced T cells were regarded as lower bounds and underestimates. As age increased, observed TCR beta diversity per million T cells dropped in a roughly linear way, and a significant reduction was already evident by age about 40. Since profiling was done on bulk unsorted PBMCs, naive and antigen-experienced compartments could not be conclusively compared.

The sample was also reused in another study, on T cells of mothers and their children. According to the second study: The donors were nine systemically healthy Caucasian individuals, made up of three mothers and their six children. cDNA synthesis consumed the entire amount of extracted RNA, loaded at approximately 1.6 ug RNA in each 15 ul reaction. Sample barcodes and 2-4 random nucleotides were added via the M1S primer in the second PCR. More than 9 million TCR beta CDR3 reads were obtained from each mother, and several million reads were obtained from each child. In both related and unrelated pairs, thymic selection shapes the output of TCR recombination in a similar way, with inherited differences having only a minor effect. Normalized repertoire overlap in related mother-child pairs was always slightly higher than in unrelated mother-child pairs, but the difference was never significant. No persistent microchimeric T cell clones were detected, at a sensitivity of roughly 100 clones per million clonotypes. Deep NGS was used in the study to compare the TCR beta repertoires of mothers and children and to look for features that separate related mother-child pairs from unrelated individuals. The mean age was 40 +/- 4 years for the mothers and approximately 11 +/- 4 years for the children. After adapters were ligated using NEBNext reagents, the libraries underwent 100+100 nt paired-end sequencing on an Illumina HiSeq 2000. To prevent cross-contamination, the mother and child libraries were prepared a month apart and were sequenced in separate runs. For each donor, between about 500,000 and 2,200,000 distinct TCR beta clonotypes were identified. Naive TCR beta clonotypes were estimated from low-frequency clonotypes matched to each donor's FACS-determined naive share, without sorting.

The sequence came from a boy under 18 in good health. Sample: blood. The chain couples TRBV10-3 to TRBJ1-3; a confident D gene designation cannot be given. The CDR3 protein: CAISESNVNTIYF. The sequence in DNA is TGTGCCATCAGTGAGTCGAATGTCAACACCATATATTTT.